The T cell receptor (beta chain) described here comes from a study of T cell changes during pregnancy in multiple sclerosis. This clone has only one observation. The CDR3 consists of 21 residues. Method: immunoSEQ multiplex PCR; TCRdb's copy keeps in-frame clones and lacks some. The data show around 45,000 clones, around 90% seen once. This chain connects TRBV21-1 to TRBJ2-6; the DNA was not compared with TRBD1, the D call given in the table. TRBV21-1 is noted as a pseudogene. The sequence was obtained from a female donor with multiple sclerosis, enrolled in a pregnancy study. Sequencing used CD4+ T cells from peripheral blood mononuclear cells, obtained in the third trimester of pregnancy. The DNA for the CDR3 is TGTGCCAGCAGCAAATTGACTTACAGGACAGGGGGCGCCTCTGGGGCCAACGTCCTGACTTTC. This translates into CASSKLTYRTGGASGANVLTF.